The 8 T cell receptor beta chains in this list originate from one sample, sequenced in a study. MiXCR was run by TCRdb on the RT-PCR reads, yielding one entry per CDR3 protein. In the table there are about 700,000 distinct CDR3 sequences, 12% to 15% of which are singletons. Sequenced input: memory CD4+ T cells from blood. The receptors were gathered from a female donor in good health, serving as a healthy control.

This clonotype showed up just a few times. The gene calls are TRBV20-1 and TRBJ2-7, with TRBD2 matching 12 bases. CDR1 is DFQATT, CDR2 SNEGSKA, per germline (reference sequence). V shed 6 bases and J 0 bases; nucleotides not matched to a gene: 9. This CDR3 is 16 amino acids long. The CDR3 DNA reads TGCAGTGCCCCCCTAGCGGGGGGGAGGAGCTCCTACGAGCAGTACTTC. Translated: CSAPLAGGRSSYEQYF.

This clonotype occurred a few times. The V call is TRBV7-9, the J call TRBJ2-5; tentative D call: TRBD2 (6 bases). Per the germline V gene, CDR1 is SEHNR and CDR2 is FQNEAQ (reference sequence). The CDR3 runs to 13 residues. V shed 4 bases and J shed 5 bases, with 11 bases lying between them. This CDR3 is CASSSAGFETQYF. CDR3 DNA: TGTGCCAGCAGCTCCGCGGGATTCGAGACCCAGTACTTC. Based on the CDR3 plus reference TRBV7-9 and TRBJ2-5, the full variable domain is DTGVSQNPRHKITKRGQNVTFRCDPISEHNRLYWYRQTLGQGPEFLTYFQNEAQLEKSRLLSDRFSAERPKGSFSTLEIQRTEQGDSAMYLCASSSAGFETQYFGPGTRLLVL.

This clonotype was counted a few times. This chain joins TRBV20-1 and TRBJ2-5; 7 nucleotides agree with TRBD1. Germline lookup yields CDR1 DFQATT and CDR2 SNEGSKA (reference sequence). V trimming: 5 bases; J trimming: 0 bases; junction bases outside the gene matches: 6. CDR3 length: 14 residues. CDR3 sequence: CSAPPGQNQETQYF. In DNA form, the CDR3 reads TGCAGTGCTCCTCCGGGACAGAACCAAGAGACCCAGTACTTC.

A few counts support this clonotype. The rearrangement uses TRBV24-1 and TRBJ2-1; 10 positions agree with TRBD1. J gave up 7 bases and V 10 bases, and 3 bases lay outside the gene matches. The CDR3 has 12 amino acids. Per germline, CDR1 KGHDR and CDR2 SFDVKD. DNA for the CDR3: TGTGCCACTGGACAGGGGGTAAATGAGCAGTTCTTC. Protein sequence: CATGQGVNEQFF.

This clonotype has ten or more counts. The genes are TRBV4-2 and TRBJ2-7; 9 nucleotides agree with TRBD2. Looked up from germline, CDR1 is LGHNA and CDR2 is YNFKEQ. V trimming: 0 bases; J trimming: 3 bases; junction bases outside the gene matches: 6. The CDR3 runs 16 residues. The CDR3 reads CASSQDQSGRLYEQYF. The DNA of the CDR3 is TGTGCCAGCAGCCAAGATCAGAGCGGGAGGCTCTACGAGCAGTACTTC.

The chain couples TRBV28 to TRBJ2-7; no clear D gene. CDR3 length: 14 residues. Trimming cost V 4 bases and J 2 bases, with 12 bases left between them. CDR1 and CDR2 from the germline V gene are MDHEN and SYDVKM. The CDR3 protein is CASSSPVDTYEQYF. In DNA, the CDR3 is TGTGCCAGCAGTTCCCCGGTGGATACCTACGAGCAGTACTTC. Full variable domain (missing parts from reference TRBV28 and TRBJ2-7): DVKVTQSSRYLVKRTGEKVFLECVQDMDHENMFWYRQDPGLGLRLIYFSYDVKMKEKGDIPEGYSVSREKKERFSLILESASTNQTSMYLCASSSPVDTYEQYFGPGTRLTVT.

This clonotype has a handful of counts. For the CDR3, the DNA is TGTGCCAGCAGCTTGGAAAGGGCTGGAAACACCATATATTTT. Translating gives CASSLERAGNTIYF. The chain recombines TRBV5-6 with TRBJ1-3; D unresolved. The V and J ends lost 0 bases and 2 bases respectively, with 6 bases between them. Germline CDR1 SGHDT, CDR2 YYEEEE. CDR3 length: 14 amino acids.

This chain joins TRBV6-5 and TRBJ1-2; 10 positions agree with TRBD1. The V gene's germline CDR1 is MNHEY and CDR2 SVGAGI. The CDR3 is made up of 12 amino acids. The ends lost 6 bases at V and 13 bases at J; junction bases unmatched: 8. The CDR3 sequence: CASREAGTGATF. As DNA, the CDR3 is TGTGCCAGCAGAGAGGCCGGGACAGGGGCCACCTTC.